The 10 T cell receptor beta chains presented below share a single source sample, sequenced in a study of cytomegalovirus exposure and HLA in healthy donors. TCRdb keeps only in-frame clones here, not all; method: immunoSEQ multiplex PCR. The data contain around 98,000 clones, about 90% of them singletons. Sequenced sample: PBMCs. Source of these receptors: a man between 18 and 29 years old in good health and CMV-seropositive.

V and J are TRBV5-1 and TRBJ2-2; 7 bases align to TRBD1. The CDR3 has 15 amino acids. V gave up 3 bases and J gave up 1 base; unmatched junction bases: 3. Germline V gene sequence: CDR1 SGHRS, CDR2 YFSETQ. CDR3 DNA: TGCGCCAGCAGCTCCGGGACAGTGAACACCGGGGAGCTGTTTTTT. Amino acid sequence: CASSSGTVNTGELFF.

This chain joins TRBV29-1 and TRBJ2-7; a weak D match, TRBD1 (5 bases). Trimming cost V 0 bases and J 3 bases, with 6 bases left between them. In germline, CDR1 is SQVTM, CDR2 ANQGSEA. CDR3 length: 12 residues. The CDR3 DNA reads TGCAGCGTTGAAGACAGGGTCTACGAGCAGTACTTC. This sequence encodes CSVEDRVYEQYF.

This clone was recorded once. This chain joins TRBV6-5 and TRBJ2-5; 8 bases agree with TRBD1. The CDR3 totals 14 residues. Germline assignment: CDR1 MNHEY and CDR2 SVGAGI. J gave up 1 base and V 6 bases, and 4 bases lay outside the gene matches. CDR3 loop: CASRPDRGQETQYF. CDR3 DNA sequence: TGTGCCAGCAGACCTGACAGGGGCCAAGAGACCCAGTACTTC.

Only a few counts were recorded for this clone. The chain links TRBV28 to TRBJ2-2, with D perhaps TRBD2 (6 bases). The ends were cut back, 6 bases at V and 3 bases at J, with 14 bases in the middle. The CDR3 extends over 15 amino acids. In germline, CDR1 is MDHEN, CDR2 SYDVKM. The chain's CDR3 is CASRPGGLHTGELFF. Written as DNA, the CDR3 is TGTGCCAGCAGACCCGGTGGACTACACACCGGGGAGCTGTTTTTT.

The V and J genes are TRBV4-3 and TRBJ2-5, with TRBD1 matching over 7 bases. V shed 4 bases and J 2 bases; nucleotides not matched to a gene: 10. Germline CDR1 is LGHNA and CDR2 is YSLEER. The length of the CDR3 is 16 residues. The CDR3 protein is CASSPLVGTEQETQYF. The CDR3 DNA reads TGCGCCAGCAGCCCCCTCGTCGGGACAGAACAAGAGACCCAGTACTTC.

This clone was detected a few times. V is TRBV4-2 and J is TRBJ2-5; no reliable D call. This CDR3 spans 14 amino acids. Trimming took 0 bases from V and 5 from J, leaving 10 bases between them. In germline, CDR1 is LGHNA, CDR2 YNFKEQ. The CDR3 here is CASSQEYLEETQYF. CDR3 nucleotide sequence: TGTGCCAGCAGCCAAGAGTACCTGGAGGAGACCCAGTACTTC.

Here the CDR3 DNA reads TGTGCCAGCAGCTTAGGGACAGGGGGGAACACTGAAGCTTTCTTT. Protein: CASSLGTGGNTEAFF. J is TRBJ1-1 and V is TRBV7-8; 10 bases agree with TRBD1. The trim removed 1 base at V and 1 base at J, leaving 0 bases unmatched. Germline CDR1 and CDR2: SGHVS and FQNEAQ. The CDR3 spans 15 residues.

This sequence joins TRBV6-5 and TRBJ2-7, with 8 bases matching TRBD2. CDR3 length: 15 residues. The ends lost 0 bases at V and 6 bases at J; junction bases unmatched: 7. Per the germline V gene, CDR1 is MNHEY and CDR2 is SVGAGI. In nucleotides, the CDR3 is TGTGCCAGCAGTTACTCGCGGGGGGCAACCACCGAGCAGTACTTC. It encodes CASSYSRGATTEQYF.

The gene calls are TRBV6-5 and TRBJ2-1; 12 nucleotides agree with TRBD2. The CDR3 covers 15 residues. The J segment lost 5 bases and the V segment lost 5 bases, leaving 4 bases of the junction unmatched. Germline CDR1 is MNHEY and CDR2 is SVGAGI. The CDR3 spells CASSLRLAGDNEQFF. CDR3 coding DNA: TGTGCCAGCAGTCTAAGACTAGCGGGGGACAATGAGCAGTTCTTC.

This chain links TRBV13 with TRBJ2-7; D gene ambiguous. V lost 2 bases and J 2 bases, leaving 7 bases between the germline ends. Germline CDR1 is PRHDT and CDR2 is FYEKMQ (reference sequence). This CDR3 region has 13 residues. The chain's CDR3 is CASSLNSPYEQYF. CDR3 DNA: TGTGCCAGCAGCTTAAACAGTCCCTACGAGCAGTACTTC.